The 15 T cell receptor beta chains presented below share a single source sample, sequenced in a study of blood T cell repertoires in COVID-19. The repertoire was sequenced with immunoSEQ multiplex PCR; TCRdb's copy has only in-frame clones and lacks some. The data contain 230,000 or so clones, roughly 80% of them singletons. Sequences were obtained from PBMCs or T cells enriched from blood (not recorded which). These receptor sequences come from a middle-aged man who had recovered from COVID-19.

J is TRBJ1-2 and V is TRBV5-5, with D unclear. CDR1 is SGHKS and CDR2 is YYEKEE in the germline V gene (reference sequence). The CDR3 contains 13 residues. V was pared by 2 bases and J by 7 bases, with 12 bases between. CDR3 residues: CASSLGGISGYTF. DNA of the CDR3: TGTGCCAGCAGCTTAGGAGGGATAAGTGGCTACACCTTC.

The V and J genes are TRBV9 and TRBJ2-2, with unresolved D. Trimming cost V 0 bases and J 3 bases, with 12 bases left between them. CDR1 is SGDLS, CDR2 YYNGEE, per germline. The CDR3 is 16 amino acids. The CDR3 region is CASSVGSDPYTGELFF. The CDR3 region has the DNA TGTGCCAGCAGCGTAGGGAGTGACCCATACACCGGGGAGCTGTTTTTT.

The chain is built from TRBV5-1 and TRBJ1-5, with a tentative D call TRBD1 (5 bases). The CDR3 totals 15 residues. Trimming cost V 4 bases and J 0 bases, with 11 bases left between them. CDR1 SGHRS and CDR2 YFSETQ come from the germline V gene. CDR3: CASSQDTGSNQPQHF. As DNA, the CDR3 is TGCGCCAGCAGCCAAGACACAGGTAGCAATCAGCCCCAGCATTTT.

This rearrangement joins TRBV13 to TRBJ1-2, with D possibly being TRBD1 (5 bases). This CDR3 has 12 residues. Germline CDR1 is PRHDT and CDR2 is FYEKMQ (reference sequence). V dropped 4 bases and J dropped 7 bases, with 10 bases sitting between them. The CDR3 bases are TGTGCCAGCAGCTGGCAGGGTCGTGGCTACACCTTC. Residues: CASSWQGRGYTF.

The V call is TRBV6-5, the J call TRBJ2-7; TRBD1 matches at 7 bases. The V and J ends lost 8 bases and 2 bases, in that order; junction bases with no gene match: 3. This CDR3 contains 12 residues. The germline V gene encodes CDR1 MNHEY and CDR2 SVGAGI. The CDR3 sequence is CASRRGPYEQYF. In DNA, the CDR3 is TGTGCCAGCCGTAGGGGGCCCTACGAGCAGTACTTC.

The gene calls are TRBV5-5 and TRBJ1-5, with D hard to call. CDR3 length: 16 residues. The germline gives CDR1 SGHKS, CDR2 YYEKEE (reference sequence). V dropped 0 bases and J dropped 7 bases, with 17 bases sitting between them. CDR3 sequence (DNA): TGTGCCAGCAGCTTGGCCGGGGAGAGGCTCGGCCAGCCCCAGCATTTT. It is translated as CASSLAGERLGQPQHF.

The V call is TRBV28, the J call TRBJ2-7; possible D gene TRBD1, 5 bases. V was pared by 5 bases and J by 9 bases, with 20 bases between. The CDR3 totals 14 residues. Germline loops: CDR1 MDHEN, CDR2 SYDVKM. The chain's CDR3 is CASSPMRTYTAQYF. The CDR3 bases are TGTGCCAGCAGTCCCATGCGGACATACACGGCGCAGTACTTC. The variable domain in full, with the rest retrieved from reference TRBV28 and TRBJ2-7, is DVKVTQSSRYLVKRTGEKVFLECVQDMDHENMFWYRQDPGLGLRLIYFSYDVKMKEKGDIPEGYSVSREKKERFSLILESASTNQTSMYLCASSPMRTYTAQYFGPGTRLTVT.

The rearrangement uses TRBV14 and TRBJ1-4, with 8 bases lining up with TRBD1. CDR3 length: 16 amino acids. V lost 1 base, J lost 5 bases, and 6 bases stayed unmatched. Germline lookup yields CDR1 SGHDN and CDR2 FVKESK. The CDR3 region is CASSQGWGTGNEKLFF. In nucleotides, the CDR3 is TGTGCCAGCAGCCAAGGATGGGGGACAGGAAATGAAAAACTGTTTTTT.

Only one count was recorded for this clone. CDR3 coding DNA: TGTGCCAGTCGGGGAGAGACAGATACGCAGTATTTT. Its protein product is CASRGETDTQYF. This chain uses TRBV19 with TRBJ2-3; TRBD2 is a possible D gene (5 bases). CDR3 size: 12 residues. Germline V gene data show CDR1 as LNHDA and CDR2 as SQIVND (reference sequence). V gave up 8 bases and J gave up 3 bases, with 9 bases separating them. Based on the CDR3 plus reference TRBV19 and TRBJ2-3, the full variable domain is DGGITQSPKYLFRKEGQNVTLSCEQNLNHDAMYWYRQDPGQGLRLIYYSQIVNDFQKGDIAEGYSVSREKKESFPLTVTSAQKNPTAFYLCASRGETDTQYFGPGTRLTVL.

The chain links TRBV7-2 to TRBJ2-3, with D unresolved. The germline CDR1 and CDR2 sequences are SGHTA and FQGNSA. The CDR3 sequence is 13 residues long. V shed 5 bases and J shed 4 bases, with 10 bases lying between them. CDR3 sequence reads: CASSQIEADTQYF. The CDR3 DNA follows: TGTGCCAGCAGCCAGATAGAGGCAGATACGCAGTATTTT.

This clone was counted between two and nine times. This sequence joins TRBV2 and TRBJ2-7, with D possibly being TRBD2 (5 bases). V gave up 4 bases and J gave up 5 bases, with 21 bases separating them. Germline assignment: CDR1 SNHLY and CDR2 FYNNEI. The CDR3 runs 16 residues. The CDR3 nucleotides are TGTGCCAGCAGTGGGAGAGGGTCACGTCCCCTCGACGAGCAGTACTTC. This translates into CASSGRGSRPLDEQYF.

The chain employs TRBV27 and TRBJ2-3; D remains unclear. The CDR3 runs to 13 residues. V shed 6 bases and J shed 0 bases, with 7 bases lying between them. Germline V gene sequence: CDR1 MNHEY, CDR2 SMNVEV (reference sequence). DNA for the CDR3: TGTGCCAGCAGGCCTACTAGCACAGATACGCAGTATTTT. It codes for CASRPTSTDTQYF.

In DNA, the CDR3 is TGTGCCAGCAGTTATTGGGACATCTATAGCAATCAGCCCCAGCATTTT. Amino acid sequence: CASSYWDIYSNQPQHF. V gene TRBV6-2 or TRBV6-3 combines with J gene TRBJ1-5; the D gene is possibly TRBD1 (6 bases). The CDR3 covers 16 residues. Germline loops: CDR1 MNHEY, CDR2 SVGEGT. Trimming left V 3 bases short and J 0 bases short, with 12 bases between.

The chain employs TRBV11-2 and TRBJ2-5; D unresolved. The CDR3 contains 11 residues. Germline V gene sequence: CDR1 SGHAT, CDR2 FQNNGV. Between the trimmed V and J ends, which lost 5 bases and 3 bases, there was a span of 4 bases. This CDR3 is CASSPKETQYF. In DNA, the CDR3 is TGTGCCAGCAGCCCCAAAGAGACCCAGTACTTC.

This clone was counted a few times. The gene calls are TRBV10-3 and TRBJ1-1; weak D call: TRBD1 (5 bases). The length of the CDR3 is 13 residues. The germline CDR1 and CDR2 sequences are ENHRY and SYGVKD. Trimming left V 8 bases short and J 3 bases short, with 13 bases between. The CDR3 reads CAICSGADTEAFF. CDR3 in DNA: TGTGCCATCTGCTCTGGGGCGGACACTGAAGCTTTCTTT.